Presented here are 25 T cell receptor beta chains from one specimen sequenced in a study of CD8+CD57+ T cells in acquired aplastic anemia. The use of genomic DNA as template underpinned the TCR beta VDJ and CDR3 profiling. TCRdb re-derived calls from the reads in MiXCR, one entry per CDR3 protein. This table holds about 160,000 distinct CDR3 sequences, 70% to 75% found once. Patients picked for sequencing had shown CD8+CD57+ cell expansion detected by flow cytometry. The sample consisted of sorted CD4+, CD8+, or CD8+CD57+ T cells (not recorded which) from PBMCs. These receptors all stem from a human donor with aplastic anemia.

The chain recombines TRBV2 with TRBJ1-4; 9 nucleotides align to TRBD1. The J segment lost 5 bases and the V segment lost 7 bases, leaving 5 bases of the junction unmatched. CDR1 SNHLY and CDR2 FYNNEI come from the germline V gene. The CDR3 loop spans 14 amino acids. The DNA for the CDR3 is TGTGCCAGCATCAGGGACAGGGAAAATGAAAAACTGTTTTTT. It specifies CASIRDRENEKLFF.

The chain uses TRBV25-1 and TRBJ1-1, with TRBD1 matching 8 bases. The trim removed 6 bases at V and 0 bases at J, leaving 9 bases unmatched. The CDR3 consists of 16 residues. Germline CDR1 and CDR2: MGHDK and SYGVNS. CDR3 DNA: TGTGCCAGCAGGCCCCCGGGACAGGTAGTGAACACTGAAGCTTTCTTT. It is translated as CASRPPGQVVNTEAFF.

The chain links TRBV7-9 to TRBJ2-3, with TRBD2 matching 10 bases. Germline V gene data show CDR1 as SEHNR and CDR2 as FQNEAQ (reference sequence). The CDR3 totals 16 residues. J gave up 0 bases and V 4 bases, and 4 bases lay outside the gene matches. The CDR3 spells CASSSSGRSSTDTQYF. The CDR3 DNA sequence: TGTGCCAGCAGCTCTAGCGGGAGAAGTAGCACAGATACGCAGTATTTT.

This clonotype occurred once. The chain combines TRBV20-1 with TRBJ1-4, with D possibly TRBD1 on 6 matching bases. Germline assignment: CDR1 DFQATT and CDR2 SNEGSKA (reference sequence). This CDR3 has 14 residues. V lost 6 bases and J 4 bases, leaving 15 bases between the germline ends. The CDR3 sequence is CSAVDRLFNEKLFF. CDR3 in DNA: TGCAGTGCAGTCGACAGGCTCTTTAATGAAAAACTGTTTTTT.

This clonotype was counted only a few times. The chain links TRBV2 to TRBJ1-1; a weak D match, TRBD1 (6 bases). The CDR3 spans 13 residues. V lost 5 bases to trimming and J lost 4 bases, with 11 bases between them. The V gene's germline CDR1 is SNHLY and CDR2 FYNNEI. The CDR3: CASSRQDGTEAFF. The CDR3 DNA reads as TGTGCCAGCAGTCGACAGGATGGCACTGAAGCTTTCTTT. The whole variable domain, filled in from reference TRBV2 and TRBJ1-1, reads EPEVTQTPSHQVTQMGQEVILRCVPISNHLYFYWYRQILGQKVEFLVSFYNNEISEKSEIFDDQFSVERPDGSNFTLKIRSTKLEDSAMYFCASSRQDGTEAFFGQGTRLTVV.

The rearrangement uses TRBV7-8 and TRBJ1-1; 10 bases match TRBD1. The V segment lost 5 bases and the J segment 0 bases; nucleotides outside the gene matches: 12. Germline V gene sequence: CDR1 SGHVS, CDR2 FQNEAQ. The CDR3 consists of 18 residues. The CDR3 DNA follows: TGTGCCAGCAGCATTCCCGGGACAGGGGTCCTCATGAACACTGAAGCTTTCTTT. As protein: CASSIPGTGVLMNTEAFF.

The chain carries TRBV10-2 and TRBJ1-5; D gene uncertain. Trimming took 10 bases from V and 0 from J, leaving 10 bases between them. The CDR3 spans 13 residues. Germline lookup yields CDR1 WSHSY and CDR2 SAAADI. This chain's CDR3 is CAIKDGSNQPQHF. CDR3 DNA: TGCGCCATCAAGGACGGTAGCAATCAGCCCCAGCATTTT.

The DNA of the CDR3 is TGCAGCGTTAAACAGGGTGTGAATCAGCCCCAGCATTTT. The encoded protein is CSVKQGVNQPQHF. The chain links TRBV29-1 to TRBJ1-5; possibly TRBD1 for D (6 bases). Per the germline V gene, CDR1 is SQVTM and CDR2 is ANQGSEA. This CDR3 comprises 13 residues. The ends were cut back, 5 bases at V and 4 bases at J, with 12 bases in the middle.

This chain connects TRBV19 to TRBJ2-1, with TRBD2 matching 7 bases. There are 11 residues in the CDR3. Trimming at V came to 10 bases and at J to 7 bases, leaving 4 bases not matched to a gene. The germline V gene encodes CDR1 LNHDA and CDR2 SQIVND (reference sequence). The CDR3 is CATNGGNEQFF. CDR3 coding DNA: TGTGCCACTAACGGGGGGAATGAGCAGTTCTTC.

Turning to this clonotype: With a much larger clone just one base away, this may be a read error. The chain joins TRBV9 to TRBJ1-5, with a possible D match to TRBD1 (5 bases). Germline lookup yields CDR1 SGDLS and CDR2 YYNGEE. The CDR3 runs to 15 residues. The ends were cut back, 4 bases at V and 0 bases at J, with 11 bases in the middle. The CDR3 protein is CASSLGVGSNQPQHF. DNA for the CDR3: TGTGCCAGCAGCTTGGGGGTAGGTAGCAATCAGCCCCAGCATTTT.

This clonotype was found a few times. The chain employs TRBV20-1 and TRBJ2-1; TRBD1 matches at 7 bases. In germline, CDR1 is DFQATT, CDR2 SNEGSKA (reference sequence). This CDR3 spans 10 amino acids. The V segment lost 6 bases and the J segment 14 bases; nucleotides outside the gene matches: 7. The CDR3 loop is CSASAQGEFF. The CDR3 DNA sequence: TGCAGTGCCTCGGCCCAGGGGGAGTTCTTC.

This sequence joins TRBV11-2 and TRBJ2-1; TRBD2 aligns across 8 bases. This CDR3 has 15 residues. CDR1 is SGHAT and CDR2 is FQNNGV in the germline V gene. Trimming cost V 0 bases and J 6 bases; bases outside gene matches: 4. The DNA for the CDR3 is TGTGCCAGCAGCTTAGAAGCGGGAGACCGCAATGAGCAGTTCTTC. It encodes CASSLEAGDRNEQFF.

At least ten counts were recorded for this clonotype. This sequence joins TRBV5-6 and TRBJ2-1, with 11 positions matching TRBD2. After removal of 4 bases from V and 12 bases from J, the junction contained 12 bases not matched to a gene. The CDR3 loop spans 15 amino acids. Germline V gives CDR1 SGHDT, CDR2 YYEEEE. The CDR3 DNA reads as TGTGCCAGCAGCCCCGGGACTAGCGGTGGTTCAGGGCAGTTCTTC. Its protein product is CASSPGTSGGSGQFF.

The V gene is TRBV2, the J gene TRBJ2-5; possibly TRBD1 or TRBD2 for D (5 bases each). This CDR3 has 11 residues. CDR1 is SNHLY, CDR2 FYNNEI, per germline. V was pared by 6 bases and J by 11 bases, with 13 bases between. CDR3 sequence (DNA): TGTGCCAGCAGGGGACGGACCTCACAGTACTTC. Translated, it gives CASRGRTSQYF.

The CDR3 here is CASSQLLGTKAQETQYF. As DNA, the CDR3 is TGTGCCAGCAGCCAACTTCTCGGGACCAAAGCCCAAGAGACCCAGTACTTC. J is TRBJ2-5 and V is TRBV14, with D perhaps matching TRBD1 or TRBD2 (5 bases each). The CDR3 runs to 17 residues. From germline, CDR1 is SGHDN and CDR2 FVKESK. V was clipped by 2 bases and J by 1 base, with 17 bases between them.

The V gene is TRBV19, the J gene TRBJ2-5, with 15 bases identical to TRBD2. CDR3 length: 17 residues. The J segment lost 5 bases and the V segment lost 3 bases, leaving 7 bases of the junction unmatched. CDR1 LNHDA and CDR2 SQIVND come from the germline V gene (reference sequence). The CDR3 protein is CASSIGTSGRSQETQYF. The CDR3 DNA sequence: TGTGCCAGTAGTATTGGGACTAGCGGGAGGTCCCAGGAGACCCAGTACTTC. The whole variable domain, remainder taken from reference TRBV19 and TRBJ2-5, is DGGITQSPKYLFRKEGQNVTLSCEQNLNHDAMYWYRQDPGQGLRLIYYSQIVNDFQKGDIAEGYSVSREKKESFPLTVTSAQKNPTAFYLCASSIGTSGRSQETQYFGPGTRLLVL.

This rearrangement joins TRBV29-1 to TRBJ1-3; no reliable D call. CDR3 length: 12 residues. Per the germline V gene, CDR1 is SQVTM and CDR2 is ANQGSEA. With 1 base removed from V and 2 bases from J, the gap between germline ends came to 3 bases. CDR3 DNA: TGCAGCGTTGAAGGGACTGGAAACACCATATATTTT. Protein: CSVEGTGNTIYF. The whole variable domain, filled in from reference TRBV29-1 and TRBJ1-3, reads SAVISQKPSRDICQRGTSLTIQCQVDSQVTMMFWYRQQPGQSLTLIATANQGSEATYESGFVIDKFPISRPNLTFSTLTVSNMSPEDSSIYLCSVEGTGNTIYFGEGSWLTVV.

The chain links TRBV10-3 to TRBJ2-1, with D perhaps matching TRBD1 or TRBD2 (6 bases each). Germline CDR1 ENHRY, CDR2 SYGVKD. This CDR3 has 15 amino acids. V was trimmed by 8 bases and J by 2 bases, leaving 16 bases between them. CDR3 bases: TGTGCCATCGCGGAAGGCGGGACAACCTACAATGAGCAGTTCTTC. The encoded protein is CAIAEGGTTYNEQFF.

This clonotype was seen just once. The chain couples TRBV5-1 to TRBJ2-3; 12 bases align to TRBD2. CDR3 size: 17 residues. Germline CDR1 and CDR2: SGHRS and YFSETQ. Trimming at V came to 3 bases and at J to 5 bases, leaving 10 bases not matched to a gene. The CDR3 bases are TGCGCCAGCAGCTGGGCTAGCGGGAGGGCCCAAGGAGATACGCAGTATTTT. Protein: CASSWASGRAQGDTQYF.

The chain recombines TRBV19 with TRBJ1-1; 8 bases are a match to TRBD1. The CDR3 spans 15 residues. J was trimmed by 1 base and V by 4 bases; bases with no gene match: 5. The germline CDR1 and CDR2 sequences are LNHDA and SQIVND (reference sequence). This chain's CDR3 is CASSTAGTGNTEAFF. For the CDR3, the DNA is TGTGCCAGTAGTACGGCCGGGACAGGGAACACTGAAGCTTTCTTT. The complete variable domain, with remaining parts taken from reference TRBV19 and TRBJ1-1, reads DGGITQSPKYLFRKEGQNVTLSCEQNLNHDAMYWYRQDPGQGLRLIYYSQIVNDFQKGDIAEGYSVSREKKESFPLTVTSAQKNPTAFYLCASSTAGTGNTEAFFGQGTRLTVV.

This sequence joins TRBV20-1 and TRBJ2-7, with D possibly being TRBD1 (5 bases). Germline V gives CDR1 DFQATT, CDR2 SNEGSKA (reference sequence). This CDR3 region has 13 residues. V gave up 3 bases and J gave up 0 bases, with 9 bases separating them. CDR3 DNA: TGCAGTGCTAGGGGGCCTAGCTCCTACGAGCAGTACTTC. Amino acid sequence: CSARGPSSYEQYF.

The chain employs TRBV2 and TRBJ2-1, with 8 nucleotides matching TRBD2. There are 13 residues in the CDR3. With 4 bases clipped from V and 15 bases from J, the junction kept 11 bases outside the gene matches. CDR1 SNHLY and CDR2 FYNNEI come from the germline V gene. As DNA, the CDR3 is TGTGCCAGCAGTGGTCGTGGAGCGGGAGCGTTGTTCTTC. This encodes CASSGRGAGALFF. Based on the CDR3 plus reference TRBV2 and TRBJ2-1, the full variable domain is EPEVTQTPSHQVTQMGQEVILRCVPISNHLYFYWYRQILGQKVEFLVSFYNNEISEKSEIFDDQFSVERPDGSNFTLKIRSTKLEDSAMYFCASSGRGAGALFFGPGTRLTVL.

The chain couples TRBV10-3 to TRBJ2-6, with D uncertain. Germline loops: CDR1 ENHRY, CDR2 SYGVKD. V lost 11 bases and J lost 0, with 8 bases in between. The CDR3 totals 13 residues. The CDR3 DNA follows: TGTGCCGCAAGCCCCTCTGGGGCCAACGTCCTGACTTTC. This gives the protein CAASPSGANVLTF.

With regard to this clonotype: A single base separates this from a much larger clone, so it may be a read error. The rearrangement links TRBV9 to TRBJ2-3, with D hard to call. The CDR3 is made up of 11 amino acids. Deletions cut 4 bases from V and 2 bases from J, with 2 bases between. Germline V CDR1 and CDR2: SGDLS, YYNGEE. The CDR3 DNA reads as TGTGCCAGCAGCACCACAGATACGCAGTATTTT. Translated, it gives CASSTTDTQYF.

In this sample, this clonotype turned up many times. The chain carries TRBV5-6 and TRBJ2-7; possible D gene TRBD1, 6 bases. Trimming pared 4 bases from V and 1 base from J, leaving 15 bases between. CDR1 is SGHDT, CDR2 YYEEEE, per germline. The CDR3 spans 15 residues. The CDR3 reads CASSPLGTLSYEQYF. DNA of the CDR3: TGTGCCAGCAGCCCTCTGGGGACACTGTCCTACGAGCAGTACTTC.